These 6 T cell receptor beta chains originate from one sample sequenced in a study of blood T cell repertoires in COVID-19. Only in-frame clones appear in the TCRdb table, and some are missing; sequencing was by immunoSEQ multiplex PCR. The sample yields 110,000 to 150,000 clones, approximately 83% seen once. Sequenced sample: peripheral blood. The origin of the receptors is a woman of 80 years or more with acute or convalescent COVID-19.

In this sample, this clone turned up once. Other DNA sequences of this sample code for an identical CDR3. This chain uses TRBV18 with TRBJ1-1, with D perhaps TRBD1 (5 bases). Germline CDR1 and CDR2: KGHSH and LQKENI. The CDR3 extends over 14 amino acids. V was trimmed by 2 bases and J by 1 base, leaving 8 bases between them. The CDR3: CASSPGQGNTEAFF. Written as DNA, the CDR3 is TGTGCCAGCTCACCAGGGCAGGGGAACACTGAAGCTTTCTTT.

The J gene is TRBJ2-1, the V gene TRBV5-1, with 7 nucleotides matching TRBD2. In germline, CDR1 is SGHRS, CDR2 YFSETQ. V lost 2 bases and J lost 4; bases outside the gene matches: 9. The CDR3 runs to 16 residues. The CDR3 loop is CASSFGSSGDYNEQFF. The CDR3 DNA sequence: TGCGCCAGCAGCTTCGGTTCCAGCGGGGATTACAATGAGCAGTTCTTC.

The V and J genes are TRBV25-1 and TRBJ1-1; 8 nucleotides agree with TRBD1. The CDR3 has 13 amino acids. In germline, CDR1 is MGHDK, CDR2 SYGVNS. The J segment lost 4 bases and the V segment lost 9 bases, leaving 7 bases of the junction unmatched. In DNA form, the CDR3 reads TGTGCCAGTCAGGGGGCAACGGGCACTGAAGCTTTCTTT. As protein: CASQGATGTEAFF.

The CDR3, as DNA: TGTGCCAGCAGGACCGACAGGGGAGGCAATCAGCCCCAGCATTTT. It translates to CASRTDRGGNQPQHF. The chain recombines TRBV2 with TRBJ1-5; the match to TRBD1 covers 8 bases. CDR3 length: 15 residues. V was pared by 6 bases and J by 2 bases, with 6 bases of the junction left unmatched. Per germline, CDR1 SNHLY and CDR2 FYNNEI. Variable domain in full (rest from reference TRBV2 and TRBJ1-5): EPEVTQTPSHQVTQMGQEVILRCVPISNHLYFYWYRQILGQKVEFLVSFYNNEISEKSEIFDDQFSVERPDGSNFTLKIRSTKLEDSAMYFCASRTDRGGNQPQHFGDGTRLSIL.

The chain has TRBV2 and TRBJ2-3, with D perhaps matching TRBD2 (6 bases). CDR1 and CDR2 from the germline V gene are SNHLY and FYNNEI. The germline V and J ends were trimmed by 8 bases and 6 bases, with 18 bases remaining between them. This CDR3 contains 14 residues. CDR3 sequence reads: CASRFWGDMDTQYF. In nucleotides, the CDR3 is TGTGCCAGCCGCTTTTGGGGGGATATGGATACGCAGTATTTT.

This clone was detected only a few times. The DNA of the CDR3 is TGTGCCAGCAGCCTGAGGACAGGGGCCTACGAGCAGTACTTC. This gives the protein CASSLRTGAYEQYF. The rearrangement joins TRBV7-8 to TRBJ2-7, with 9 bases lining up with TRBD1. Germline V gene data show CDR1 as SGHVS and CDR2 as FQNEAQ. V lost 5 bases, J lost 2 bases, and 4 bases stayed unmatched. The CDR3 sequence is 14 residues long. Drawing the rest from reference TRBV7-8 and TRBJ2-7, the complete variable domain is GAGVSQSPRYKVAKRGQDVALRCDPISGHVSLFWYQQALGQGPEFLTYFQNEAQLDKSGLPSDRFFAERPEGSVSTLKIQRTQQEDSAVYLCASSLRTGAYEQYFGPGTRLTVT.